The 28 T cell receptor beta chains reported below all come from one sample, sequenced in a study of blood T cell repertoires in COVID-19. Repertoires were generated with immunoSEQ multiplex PCR, while TCRdb's copy carries only in-frame clones and drops some. Of 130,000 to 150,000 clones in the sample, approximately 89% were seen once. Sequenced: peripheral blood. The receptors were sampled from a human donor in a cohort sampled during active COVID-19.

This chain's CDR3 is CASSKRGRQGGYEQYF. CDR3 sequence (DNA): TGTGCCAGCAGTAAACGGGGGCGACAGGGAGGCTACGAGCAGTACTTC. V gene TRBV2 combines with J gene TRBJ2-7, with D maybe TRBD1 (7 bases). The V end was cut by 5 bases, the J end by 3 bases, with 20 bases between. The germline CDR1 and CDR2 sequences are SNHLY and FYNNEI. The CDR3 spans 16 residues.

This clone was picked up a small number of times. The rearrangement links TRBV19 to TRBJ2-1; tentative D call: TRBD2 (6 bases). Germline CDR1 reads LNHDA; CDR2 reads SQIVND (reference sequence). V dropped 5 bases and J dropped 9 bases, with 17 bases sitting between them. There are 14 residues in the CDR3. The CDR3 DNA sequence: TGTGCCAGTAGTCAACTATCGAAGGAGGGTGAGCAGTTCTTC. It specifies CASSQLSKEGEQFF. Based on the CDR3 plus reference TRBV19 and TRBJ2-1, the full variable domain is DGGITQSPKYLFRKEGQNVTLSCEQNLNHDAMYWYRQDPGQGLRLIYYSQIVNDFQKGDIAEGYSVSREKKESFPLTVTSAQKNPTAFYLCASSQLSKEGEQFFGPGTRLTVL.

The gene calls are TRBV9 and TRBJ2-7; 11 nucleotides align to TRBD2. The CDR3 totals 14 residues. J gave up 3 bases and V 3 bases, and 2 bases lay outside the gene matches. Per germline, CDR1 SGDLS and CDR2 YYNGEE. The CDR3 spells CASSAGTSGYEQYF. CDR3 DNA: TGTGCCAGCAGCGCCGGGACTAGCGGCTACGAGCAGTACTTC. Full variable domain (outside the CDR3, taken from reference TRBV9 and TRBJ2-7): DSGVTQTPKHLITATGQRVTLRCSPRSGDLSVYWYQQSLDQGLQFLIQYYNGEERAKGNILERFSAQQFPDLHSELNLSSLELGDSALYFCASSAGTSGYEQYFGPGTRLTVT.

The gene calls are TRBV5-1 and TRBJ1-2; a possible D gene is TRBD1 (6 bases). V lost 4 bases and J lost 3, with 13 bases in between. The germline gives CDR1 SGHRS, CDR2 YFSETQ. CDR3 length equals 14 residues. CDR3 sequence: CASSEFAGDYGYTF. The CDR3 coding sequence is TGCGCCAGCAGCGAGTTCGCAGGGGACTATGGCTACACCTTC.

The genes are TRBV9 and TRBJ2-2; 7 bases match TRBD2. Germline V lookup: CDR1 SGDLS, CDR2 YYNGEE. The CDR3 is 15 amino acids. Trimming took 5 bases from V and 0 from J; bases not matched to a gene: 4. In nucleotides, the CDR3 is TGTGCCAGCAGTGATCGGGGGGCGAACACCGGGGAGCTGTTTTTT. Residues: CASSDRGANTGELFF.

The chain uses TRBV3-1 (or the pseudogene TRBV3-2) and TRBJ2-2; D is possibly TRBD1 (5 bases). The CDR3 is 13 amino acids. V lost 5 bases to trimming and J lost 7 bases, with 11 bases between them. CDR1 is LGHDT, CDR2 YNNKEL, per germline (reference sequence). The CDR3 protein is CASSSREIGELFF. The CDR3 DNA sequence: TGTGCCAGCAGCTCCAGGGAAATCGGGGAGCTGTTTTTT.

The rearrangement uses TRBV25-1 and TRBJ1-1, with 7 nucleotides matching TRBD1. This CDR3 is 14 amino acids long. V was pared by 8 bases and J by 1 base, with 7 bases of the junction left unmatched. Germline CDR1 and CDR2: MGHDK and SYGVNS. The CDR3: CASRFGTENTEAFF. The CDR3 DNA is TGTGCCAGCCGGTTCGGGACAGAGAACACTGAAGCTTTCTTT.

V and J are TRBV5-4 and TRBJ2-7; 7 positions agree with TRBD2. The germline CDR1 and CDR2 sequences are SGHNT and YYREEE (reference sequence). CDR3 length: 16 amino acids. J lost 0 bases, V lost 4 bases, and 10 bases had no gene match. The CDR3 here is CASSREAPFSSYEQYF. The CDR3 DNA is TGTGCCAGCAGCCGGGAGGCTCCTTTTAGCTCCTACGAGCAGTACTTC.

V is TRBV7-6 and J is TRBJ1-2; TRBD1 is a possible D gene (6 bases). The CDR3 sequence is 15 residues long. The germline CDR1 and CDR2 sequences are SGHVS and FNYEAQ. V shed 3 bases and J shed 5 bases, with 16 bases lying between them. The CDR3, as DNA: TGTGCCAGCAGCTTCGAGGGCAGGGGCGGTTATGGCTACACCTTC. Translation: CASSFEGRGGYGYTF.

The V call is TRBV1, the J call TRBJ1-3. TRBV1 is described as a pseudogene. The CDR3 extends over 13 amino acids. CDR3 in DNA: TGCACCAGCAGCCATAGAGGGTTCAACACCATATATTTT. Translated: CTSSHRGFNTIYF.

The J gene is TRBJ2-1, the V gene TRBV5-4; D is unresolved. The CDR3 spans 16 residues. V lost 4 bases and J 5 bases, leaving 19 bases between the germline ends. Per the germline V gene, CDR1 is SGHNT and CDR2 is YYREEE (reference sequence). The CDR3 loop reads CASSPPRRELNNEQFF. CDR3 in DNA: TGTGCCAGCAGCCCCCCCCGTAGAGAACTCAACAATGAGCAGTTCTTC.

This clone came up once. The V and J genes are TRBV19 and TRBJ1-1; the D gene is possibly TRBD1 (6 bases). Trimming removed 3 bases from V and 7 bases from J, with 15 bases in between. Germline V CDR1 and CDR2: LNHDA, SQIVND (reference sequence). The CDR3 extends over 14 amino acids. CDR3 in DNA: TGTGCCAGTAGTATCCAAACAGGGACGGGTGAAGCTTTCTTT. Translation gives CASSIQTGTGEAFF.

The chain joins TRBV9 to TRBJ1-1; tentatively, D is TRBD1 (5 bases). The CDR3 is 15 amino acids. Germline V gene sequence: CDR1 SGDLS, CDR2 YYNGEE. The V gene lost 0 bases and the J gene lost 0 bases, with 9 bases spanning the gap. The CDR3 sequence is CASSVAGHMNTEAFF. In nucleotides, the CDR3 is TGTGCCAGCAGCGTAGCTGGACACATGAACACTGAAGCTTTCTTT.

The CDR3 reads CASSGAPRPRGELFF. The CDR3 DNA reads TGTGCCAGCAGCGGAGCTCCTCGGCCCAGGGGGGAGCTGTTTTTT. The V and J genes are TRBV9 and TRBJ2-2; D remains unclear. Deletions cut 3 bases from V and 8 bases from J, with 17 bases between. CDR3 size: 15 residues. Germline assignment: CDR1 SGDLS and CDR2 YYNGEE.

This chain links TRBV27 with TRBJ2-7, with a possible D match to TRBD1 (6 bases). The length of the CDR3 is 17 residues. Germline V lookup: CDR1 MNHEY, CDR2 SMNVEV (reference sequence). V lost 5 bases to trimming and J lost 0 bases, with 20 bases between them. For the CDR3, the DNA is TGTGCCAGCAGTCCAGTGGGGGCAGGACGGGGCTCCTACGAGCAGTACTTC. Residues: CASSPVGAGRGSYEQYF.

This clone was seen only a few times. The gene calls are TRBV21-1 and TRBJ1-5; the listed D gene, TRBD1, was not tested against the DNA. TRBV21-1 is assigned pseudogene status. The CDR3 has 19 amino acids. The CDR3 is CASSQIRDRGQPSNQPQHF. CDR3 DNA sequence: TGTGCCAGCAGCCAGATACGGGACAGGGGGCAACCTAGCAATCAGCCCCAGCATTTT.

The chain has TRBV10-3 and TRBJ2-1; D not resolved. Looked up from germline, CDR1 is ENHRY and CDR2 is SYGVKD. Trimming stripped 5 bases from V and 7 bases from J, with 6 bases between. The length of the CDR3 is 11 residues. CDR3 coding DNA: TGTGCCATCAGTCCTCTTAATGAGCAGTTCTTC. Its protein is CAISPLNEQFF.

This clone has more than one count but fewer than ten. The chain is built from TRBV7-8 and TRBJ1-6; D may be TRBD1 (5 bases). The V end lost 1 base, the J end lost 9 bases, and 13 bases lay between the germline ends. The germline V gene encodes CDR1 SGHVS and CDR2 FQNEAQ. This CDR3 has 15 amino acids. The CDR3 region has the DNA TGTGCCAGCAGCTTAGGGCAGGGAACGACTTCACCCCTCCACTTT. This sequence encodes CASSLGQGTTSPLHF.

This clone was observed a few times. The chain joins TRBV19 to TRBJ1-1, with 7 bases fitting TRBD1. In germline, CDR1 is LNHDA, CDR2 SQIVND (reference sequence). The CDR3 extends over 15 amino acids. V gave up 8 bases and J gave up 0 bases; unmatched junction bases: 9. CDR3: CASLRQGQMNTEAFF. CDR3 nucleotide sequence: TGTGCCAGTCTTAGACAGGGCCAAATGAACACTGAAGCTTTCTTT. Based on the CDR3 plus reference TRBV19 and TRBJ1-1, the full variable domain is DGGITQSPKYLFRKEGQNVTLSCEQNLNHDAMYWYRQDPGQGLRLIYYSQIVNDFQKGDIAEGYSVSREKKESFPLTVTSAQKNPTAFYLCASLRQGQMNTEAFFGQGTRLTVV.

This rearrangement joins TRBV7-6 to TRBJ2-2; D may be TRBD1 (6 bases). The germline V gene encodes CDR1 SGHVS and CDR2 FNYEAQ. This CDR3 is 14 amino acids long. Trimming removed 6 bases at V and 7 bases at J, with 15 bases between. The CDR3 DNA sequence: TGTGCCAGCAGAGCTACTACAGGGAACGGGGAGCTGTTTTTT. This sequence encodes CASRATTGNGELFF.

The chain employs TRBV18 and TRBJ2-1, with TRBD2 matching over 10 bases. The CDR3 extends over 18 amino acids. J gave up 6 bases and V 6 bases, and 17 bases lay outside the gene matches. The germline V gene has CDR1 KGHSH and CDR2 LQKENI. CDR3 protein: CASSHGLAETFWGNEQFF. The CDR3 DNA is TGTGCCAGCTCCCACGGACTAGCGGAAACCTTTTGGGGCAATGAGCAGTTCTTC.

V and J are TRBV5-8 and TRBJ1-1; D unclear. Per the germline V gene, CDR1 is SGHTS and CDR2 is YDEGEE. The CDR3 has 13 amino acids. Trimming shortened V by 4 bases and J by 8 bases, and 15 bases separated the two germline ends. The CDR3 DNA follows: TGTGCCAGCAGCCCTCTAAGTGGTCTCGAAGCTTTCTTT. Encoded protein: CASSPLSGLEAFF.

J is TRBJ2-2 and V is TRBV19; a possible D gene is TRBD1 (6 bases). With 7 bases removed from V and 4 bases from J, the gap between germline ends came to 16 bases. Germline assignment: CDR1 LNHDA and CDR2 SQIVND (reference sequence). The CDR3 has 15 amino acids. The CDR3 DNA is TGTGCCAGTAATATGGGGACACCGAGCACCGGGGAGCTGTTTTTT. Encoded protein: CASNMGTPSTGELFF. Supplemented by reference TRBV19 and TRBJ2-2, the full variable domain reads DGGITQSPKYLFRKEGQNVTLSCEQNLNHDAMYWYRQDPGQGLRLIYYSQIVNDFQKGDIAEGYSVSREKKESFPLTVTSAQKNPTAFYLCASNMGTPSTGELFFGEGSRLTVL.

The chain uses TRBV7-2 and TRBJ2-2; TRBD1 agrees at 8 bases. Germline V gives CDR1 SGHTA, CDR2 FQGNSA. J was trimmed by 6 bases and V by 4 bases; bases with no gene match: 10. The length of the CDR3 is 16 residues. The CDR3 nucleotides are TGTGCCAGCAGCTACCCCGGGACAGGAGGCCCCGGGGAGCTGTTTTTT. Translating gives CASSYPGTGGPGELFF.

The V gene is TRBV28, the J gene TRBJ2-7, with D possibly being TRBD2 (6 bases). This CDR3 has 13 amino acids. Trimming left V 2 bases short and J 4 bases short, with 9 bases between. Germline assignment: CDR1 MDHEN and CDR2 SYDVKM. The CDR3, as DNA: TGTGCCAGCAGTTTAGTCGGGGGATACGAGCAGTACTTC. Amino acids: CASSLVGGYEQYF.

This clone was counted once. The V gene is TRBV27, the J gene TRBJ1-1; no firm D call. Trimming took off 6 bases at V and 3 bases at J, with 11 bases between the two ends. Germline V CDR1 and CDR2: MNHEY, SMNVEV (reference sequence). This CDR3 spans 13 amino acids. CDR3 in DNA: TGTGCCAGCAGACTCAAGTGGTACACTGAAGCTTTCTTT. This encodes CASRLKWYTEAFF.

V usage is TRBV19 and J usage is TRBJ1-1; TRBD1 matches at 7 bases. The CDR3 consists of 15 residues. The V and J ends lost 6 bases and 0 bases, in that order; junction bases with no gene match: 7. Looked up from germline, CDR1 is LNHDA and CDR2 is SQIVND (reference sequence). CDR3 coding DNA: TGTGCCAGTAGGCCACGACAGGGCATGAACACTGAAGCTTTCTTT. Translation: CASRPRQGMNTEAFF.

The rearrangement joins TRBV7-2 to TRBJ1-2; D might be TRBD1 (6 bases). The germline V and J ends were trimmed by 5 bases and 7 bases, with 17 bases remaining between them. The germline V gene encodes CDR1 SGHTA and CDR2 FQGNSA. There are 14 residues in the CDR3. In nucleotides, the CDR3 is TGTGCCAGCAGCCCACTACTAACAGGGAGTGGCTACACCTTC. Residues: CASSPLLTGSGYTF.